Following are 16 T cell receptor beta chains from one sample sequenced in a study of CD8+ T cells in alopecia areata. RNA, once extracted, was reverse transcribed into cDNA for use as the sequencing template. Assay: immunoSEQ multiplex PCR; the TCRdb copy retains only in-frame clones and omits some. This sample carries 130,000 to 150,000 clones, more than 75% of them seen once, and the ten largest clones take around 16%. The sample here was CD8+ T cells sorted from blood, taken at week 0. All receptors derive from a human donor with alopecia areata.

This clone occurred once. The gene calls are TRBV11-2 and TRBJ2-5; 7 bases map to TRBD2. V was clipped by 0 bases and J by 2 bases; unmatched bases: 9. The CDR3 covers 17 residues. In germline, CDR1 is SGHAT, CDR2 FQNNGV. The CDR3 sequence: CASSLDSAGVGQETQYF. CDR3 DNA: TGTGCCAGCAGCTTAGATTCCGCGGGAGTGGGGCAAGAGACCCAGTACTTC. The entire variable domain, with the rest obtained from reference TRBV11-2 and TRBJ2-5, is as follows: EAGVAQSPRYKIIEKRQSVAFWCNPISGHATLYWYQQILGQGPKLLIQFQNNGVVDDSQLPKDRFSAERLKGVDSTLKIQPAKLEDSAVYLCASSLDSAGVGQETQYFGPGTRLLVL.

V is TRBV9 and J is TRBJ2-7; D remains unclear. CDR3 length: 15 amino acids. V dropped 0 bases and J dropped 0 bases, with 10 bases sitting between them. Germline values: CDR1 SGDLS, CDR2 YYNGEE. The CDR3 reads CASSVAAAASYEQYF. CDR3 nucleotides: TGTGCCAGCAGCGTAGCGGCGGCGGCCTCCTACGAGCAGTACTTC.

J is TRBJ1-2 and V is TRBV6-5, with TRBD1 as a possible D gene (5 bases). Trimming took 2 bases from V and 6 from J, leaving 13 bases between them. Germline values: CDR1 MNHEY, CDR2 SVGAGI. The CDR3 length is 14 residues. CDR3: CASSYDMGTHGYTF. The CDR3 DNA sequence: TGTGCCAGCAGTTACGACATGGGGACTCATGGCTACACCTTC.

The V call is TRBV29-1, the J call TRBJ1-4; no firm D call. Germline CDR1 SQVTM, CDR2 ANQGSEA. The CDR3 loop spans 13 amino acids. Deletions cut 7 bases from V and 2 bases from J, with 11 bases between. CDR3 protein: CSAGVGTNEKLFF. CDR3 DNA sequence: TGCAGCGCTGGGGTCGGTACTAATGAAAAACTGTTTTTT.

The V gene is TRBV13, the J gene TRBJ2-5; unclear D gene. TRBJ2-7 explains the end of the DNA better; the J call may be wrong. Germline V gene data show CDR1 as PRHDT and CDR2 as FYEKMQ (reference sequence). This CDR3 region has 11 residues. The CDR3 sequence is CASSRDYEQYF. The DNA of the CDR3 is TGTGCCAGCAGCAGGGACTACGAGCAGTACTTC.

The chain uses TRBV11-2 and TRBJ2-7, with D perhaps matching TRBD1 or TRBD2 (5 bases each). Trimming stripped 1 base from V and 0 bases from J, with 13 bases between. The germline V gene encodes CDR1 SGHAT and CDR2 FQNNGV. The CDR3 length is 16 residues. DNA of the CDR3: TGTGCCAGCAGCTTAGCCGGGACGGGGAGCTCCTACGAGCAGTACTTC. This codes for CASSLAGTGSSYEQYF.

The rearrangement joins TRBV11-2 to TRBJ2-3, with TRBD1 identical over 9 bases. The CDR3 extends over 15 amino acids. Per germline, CDR1 SGHAT and CDR2 FQNNGV. Trimming removed 7 bases from V and 2 bases from J; junction bases left unmatched: 7. CDR3 sequence reads: CASIATGGATDTQYF. CDR3 bases: TGTGCCAGCATCGCAACAGGGGGCGCCACAGATACGCAGTATTTT.

The chain couples TRBV11-2 to TRBJ1-1; the match to TRBD1 covers 8 bases. Trimming removed 2 bases from V and 1 base from J; junction bases left unmatched: 12. This CDR3 is built from 18 residues. Looked up from germline, CDR1 is SGHAT and CDR2 is FQNNGV. The CDR3 loop is CASSLMPGQGEGNTEAFF. The DNA for the CDR3 is TGTGCCAGCAGCTTAATGCCCGGACAGGGCGAAGGGAACACTGAAGCTTTCTTT. The variable domain in full, with the rest retrieved from reference TRBV11-2 and TRBJ1-1, is EAGVAQSPRYKIIEKRQSVAFWCNPISGHATLYWYQQILGQGPKLLIQFQNNGVVDDSQLPKDRFSAERLKGVDSTLKIQPAKLEDSAVYLCASSLMPGQGEGNTEAFFGQGTRLTVV.

This chain joins TRBV5-4 and TRBJ2-7; weak D call: TRBD1 (6 bases). Per the germline V gene, CDR1 is SGHNT and CDR2 is YYREEE (reference sequence). There are 13 residues in the CDR3. V lost 2 bases, J lost 4 bases, and 10 bases lay in between. In DNA, the CDR3 is TGTGCCAGCAGCTTTGGACAGACTTACGAGCAGTACTTC. It is translated as CASSFGQTYEQYF. Filled out from reference TRBV5-4 and TRBJ2-7, the complete variable domain reads ETGVTQSPTHLIKTRGQQVTLRCSSQSGHNTVSWYQQALGQGPQFIFQYYREEENGRGNFPPRFSGLQFPNYSSELNVNALELDDSALYLCASSFGQTYEQYFGPGTRLTVT.

The J gene is TRBJ2-7, the V gene TRBV29-1; 7 bases fit TRBD1. V dropped 6 bases and J dropped 5; count of bases not matched to a gene: 4. Looked up from germline, CDR1 is SQVTM and CDR2 is ANQGSEA. The CDR3 contains 11 residues. The chain's CDR3 is CSVTDRDEQYF. Written as DNA, the CDR3 is TGCAGCGTCACTGACAGGGACGAGCAGTACTTC.

The J gene is TRBJ2-1, the V gene TRBV6-6; D remains unclear. With 0 bases removed from V and 10 bases from J, the gap between germline ends came to 4 bases. Germline V gene data show CDR1 as MNHNY and CDR2 as SVGAGI (reference sequence). The CDR3 extends over 11 amino acids. Here the CDR3 DNA reads TGTGCCAGCAGTTACTCTGGGGAGCAGTTCTTC. The encoded protein is CASSYSGEQFF.

The rearrangement links TRBV5-1 to TRBJ2-7; a weak D match, TRBD2 (6 bases). From germline, CDR1 is SGHRS and CDR2 YFSETQ. Trimming pared 4 bases from V and 0 bases from J, leaving 11 bases between. This CDR3 contains 14 residues. The DNA for the CDR3 is TGCGCCAGCAGCCACGGGACTGGCTCCTACGAGCAGTACTTC. Translated, it gives CASSHGTGSYEQYF.

The chain links TRBV2 to TRBJ2-1; 14 bases fit TRBD2. The length of the CDR3 is 17 residues. Trimming cost V 8 bases and J 9 bases; bases outside gene matches: 15. CDR1 SNHLY and CDR2 FYNNEI come from the germline V gene. CDR3 protein: CASFFPGEGTSGGEQFF. The CDR3 region has the DNA TGTGCCAGCTTTTTCCCGGGGGAGGGGACTAGCGGGGGTGAGCAGTTCTTC.

V is TRBV5-1 and J is TRBJ2-7; no reliable D call. CDR3 size: 16 residues. Germline CDR1 is SGHRS and CDR2 is YFSETQ. Trimming cost V 0 bases and J 0 bases, with 13 bases left between them. The CDR3 sequence is CASSLAETISSYEQYF. DNA of the CDR3: TGCGCCAGCAGCTTGGCCGAGACGATAAGCTCCTACGAGCAGTACTTC. The full variable domain, completed using reference TRBV5-1 and TRBJ2-7, is KAGVTQTPRYLIKTRGQQVTLSCSPISGHRSVSWYQQTPGQGLQFLFEYFSETQRNKGNFPGRFSGRQFSNSRSEMNVSTLELGDSALYLCASSLAETISSYEQYFGPGTRLTVT.

The genes are TRBV30 and TRBJ2-3, with D possibly matching TRBD1 (5 bases). Germline assignment: CDR1 GTSNPN and CDR2 SVGIG (reference sequence). The CDR3 sequence is 17 residues long. The V gene lost 0 bases and the J gene lost 2 bases, with 18 bases spanning the gap. The CDR3 loop reads CAWSVRYRSKITDTQYF. In DNA form, the CDR3 reads TGTGCCTGGAGTGTACGCTACAGGTCGAAGATCACAGATACGCAGTATTTT.

The gene calls are TRBV6-5 and TRBJ2-7; D uncertain. The CDR3 runs 12 residues. Trimming removed 2 bases at V and 6 bases at J, with 8 bases between. CDR1 MNHEY and CDR2 SVGAGI come from the germline V gene. CDR3 DNA: TGTGCCAGCAGTTACAGTGGGGTCGAGCAGTACTTC. Amino acid sequence: CASSYSGVEQYF.